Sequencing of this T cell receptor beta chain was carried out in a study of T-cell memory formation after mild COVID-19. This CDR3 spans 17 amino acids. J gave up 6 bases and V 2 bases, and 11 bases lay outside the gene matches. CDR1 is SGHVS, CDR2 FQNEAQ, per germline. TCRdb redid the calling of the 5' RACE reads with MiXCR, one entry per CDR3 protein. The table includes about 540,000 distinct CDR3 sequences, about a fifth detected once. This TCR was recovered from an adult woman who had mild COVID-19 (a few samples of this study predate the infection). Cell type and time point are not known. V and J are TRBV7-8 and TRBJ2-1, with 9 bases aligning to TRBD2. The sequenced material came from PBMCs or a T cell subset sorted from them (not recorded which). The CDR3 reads CASSLSPTSGLSNEQFF. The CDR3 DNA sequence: TGTGCCAGCAGCTTATCCCCGACTAGCGGACTTTCCAATGAGCAGTTCTTC. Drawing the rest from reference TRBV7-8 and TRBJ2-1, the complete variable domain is GAGVSQSPRYKVAKRGQDVALRCDPISGHVSLFWYQQALGQGPEFLTYFQNEAQLDKSGLPSDRFFAERPEGSVSTLKIQRTQQEDSAVYLCASSLSPTSGLSNEQFFGPGTRLTVL.